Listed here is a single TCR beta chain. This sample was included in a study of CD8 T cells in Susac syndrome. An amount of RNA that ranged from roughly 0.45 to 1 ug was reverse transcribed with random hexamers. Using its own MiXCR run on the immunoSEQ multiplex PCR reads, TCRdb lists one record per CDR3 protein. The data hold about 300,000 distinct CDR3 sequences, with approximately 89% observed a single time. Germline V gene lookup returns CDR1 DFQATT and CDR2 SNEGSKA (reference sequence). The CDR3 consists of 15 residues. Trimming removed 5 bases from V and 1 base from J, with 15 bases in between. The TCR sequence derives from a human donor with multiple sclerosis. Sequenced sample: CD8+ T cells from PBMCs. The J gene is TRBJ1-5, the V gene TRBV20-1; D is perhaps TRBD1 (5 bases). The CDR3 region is CSALGEDGSNQPQHF. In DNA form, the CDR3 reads TGCAGTGCTTTGGGGGAAGACGGCAGCAATCAGCCCCAGCATTTT.